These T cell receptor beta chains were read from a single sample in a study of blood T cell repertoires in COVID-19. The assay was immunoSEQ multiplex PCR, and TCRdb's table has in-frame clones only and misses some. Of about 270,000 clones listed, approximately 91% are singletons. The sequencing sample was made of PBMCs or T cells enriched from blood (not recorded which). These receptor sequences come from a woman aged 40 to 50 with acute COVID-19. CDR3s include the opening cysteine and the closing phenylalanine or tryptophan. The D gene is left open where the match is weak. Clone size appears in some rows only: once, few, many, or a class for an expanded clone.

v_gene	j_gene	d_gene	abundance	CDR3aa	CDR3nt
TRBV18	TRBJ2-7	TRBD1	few	CASSLGDSQTYEQYF	TGTGCCAGCTCACTCGGGGACAGCCAAACCTACGAGCAGTACTTC
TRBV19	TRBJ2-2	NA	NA	CASRPRGGANTGELFF	TGTGCCAGTAGACCTAGGGGGGGAGCGAACACCGGGGAGCTGTTTTTT
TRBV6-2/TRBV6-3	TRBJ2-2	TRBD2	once	CASSGLSSGRASTGELFF	TGTGCCAGCAGCGGTCTTTCTAGCGGGAGGGCCTCCACCGGGGAGCTGTTTTTT
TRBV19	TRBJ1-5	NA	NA	CASSISGRPPGNQPQHF	TGTGCCAGTAGTATCAGCGGACGTCCCCCTGGCAATCAGCCCCAGCATTTT
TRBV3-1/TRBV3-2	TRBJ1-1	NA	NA	CASSQDYDSMNTEAFF	TGTGCCAGCAGCCAAGATTATGACTCTATGAACACTGAAGCTTTCTTT
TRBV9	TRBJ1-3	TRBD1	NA	CASSPRQGSSGNTIYF	TGTGCCAGCAGCCCGCGACAGGGGAGCTCTGGAAACACCATATATTTT
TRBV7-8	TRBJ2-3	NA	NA	CASRGTPGPADTQYF	TGTGCCAGCAGGGGGACACCGGGACCAGCAGATACGCAGTATTTT
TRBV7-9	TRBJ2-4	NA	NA	CASSFQGSLAKNIQYF	TGTGCCAGCAGCTTTCAGGGTAGTTTAGCCAAAAACATTCAGTACTTC
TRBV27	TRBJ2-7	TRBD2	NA	CASSPIMPGLAGGPSYEQYF	TGTGCCAGCAGTCCCATTATGCCGGGACTAGCGGGGGGGCCTTCCTACGAGCAGTACTTC
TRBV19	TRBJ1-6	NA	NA	CASSRQNSPLHF	TGTGCCAGTAGTAGGCAGAATTCACCCCTCCACTTT
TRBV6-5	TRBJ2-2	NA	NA	CASSYGGTNTGELFF	TGTGCCAGCAGTTACGGCGGGACTAACACCGGGGAGCTGTTTTTT
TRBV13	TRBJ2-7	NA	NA	CASSSPSQGNYEQYF	TGTGCCAGCAGCTCTCCCAGTCAGGGTAACTACGAGCAGTACTTC
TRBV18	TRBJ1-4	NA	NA	CASSLNTAGATNEKLFF	TGTGCCAGCTCACTAAATACCGCCGGGGCAACTAATGAAAAACTGTTTTTT
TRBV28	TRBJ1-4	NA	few	CASSLWGPTNEKLFF	TGTGCCAGCAGTTTATGGGGGCCGACTAATGAAAAACTGTTTTTT
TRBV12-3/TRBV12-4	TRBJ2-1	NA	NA	CASTLEGIGQFF	TGTGCCAGCACCCTGGAGGGAATCGGGCAGTTCTTC
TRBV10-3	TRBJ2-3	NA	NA	CAISDGGSSTDTQYF	TGTGCCATCAGTGACGGAGGTTCTAGCACAGATACGCAGTATTTT
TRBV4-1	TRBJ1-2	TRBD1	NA	CASSQRGQGAFNYGYTF	TGCGCCAGCAGCCAGAGGGGACAGGGGGCCTTTAACTATGGCTACACCTTC
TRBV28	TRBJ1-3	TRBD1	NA	CASSWTGSGNTIYF	TGTGCCAGCAGTTGGACAGGCTCTGGAAACACCATATATTTT
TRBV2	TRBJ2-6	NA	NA	CASRVVRSGANVLTF	TGTGCCAGCAGGGTGGTTCGGTCTGGGGCCAACGTCCTGACTTTC
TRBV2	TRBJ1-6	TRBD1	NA	CASSGRTGRALHF	TGTGCCAGCAGTGGACGGACAGGCCGAGCCCTCCACTTT
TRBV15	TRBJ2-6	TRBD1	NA	CATSRQQGAGANVLTF	TGTGCCACCAGCAGGCAACAGGGGGCTGGGGCCAACGTCCTGACTTTC
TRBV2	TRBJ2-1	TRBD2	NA	CASSVGGRSGEQFF	TGTGCCAGCAGTGTGGGCGGGAGGTCGGGTGAGCAGTTCTTC
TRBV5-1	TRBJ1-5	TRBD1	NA	CASSLGTGYNQPQHF	TGCGCCAGCAGCCTTGGGACAGGCTACAATCAGCCCCAGCATTTT
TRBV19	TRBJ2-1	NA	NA	CASSLSGNSYNEQFF	TGTGCCAGTAGTCTGAGCGGTAACTCCTACAATGAGCAGTTCTTC
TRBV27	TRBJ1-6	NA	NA	CASSPVSGGGSPLHF	TGTGCCAGCAGTCCGGTGAGTGGAGGAGGGTCACCCCTCCACTTT
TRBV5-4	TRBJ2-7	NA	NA	CASRLDRGKSSYEQYF	TGTGCCAGCAGGCTTGACAGAGGAAAGTCCTCCTACGAGCAGTACTTC
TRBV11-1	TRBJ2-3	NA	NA	CASSLGTDTDTQYF	TGTGCCAGCAGCTTAGGGACAGACACAGATACGCAGTATTTT
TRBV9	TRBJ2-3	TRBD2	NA	CASSVAGGESTDTQYF	TGTGCCAGCAGCGTAGCTGGGGGGGAGAGCACAGATACGCAGTATTTT
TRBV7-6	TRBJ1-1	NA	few	CASSLRGPGLNTEAFF	TGTGCCAGCAGTCTCAGGGGACCGGGCCTGAACACTGAAGCTTTCTTT
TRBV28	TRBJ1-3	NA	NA	CATIQGFAGNTIYF	TGTGCCACAATACAGGGCTTTGCCGGAAACACCATATATTTT
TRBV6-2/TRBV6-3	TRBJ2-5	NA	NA	CASSSGETQYF	TGTGCCAGCAGTTCCGGGGAGACCCAGTACTTC
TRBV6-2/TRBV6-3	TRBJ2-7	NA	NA	CASSYQGIYEQYF	TGTGCCAGCAGTTACCAGGGAATTTACGAGCAGTACTTC
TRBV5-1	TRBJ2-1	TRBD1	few	CASSADRYEQFF	TGCGCCAGCAGCGCGGACAGGTATGAGCAGTTCTTC
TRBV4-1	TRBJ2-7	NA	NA	CASSQKMGEGYEQYF	TGCGCCAGCAGCCAAAAGATGGGAGAGGGCTACGAGCAGTACTTC
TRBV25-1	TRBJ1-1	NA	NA	CASSEAGPTEAFF	TGTGCCAGCAGTGAAGCGGGCCCGACCGAAGCTTTCTTT
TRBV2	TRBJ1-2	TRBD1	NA	CASSVTQGNDGYTF	TGTGCCAGCAGTGTCACACAGGGGAATGATGGCTACACCTTC
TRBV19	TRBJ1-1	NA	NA	CASNRGVGTEAFF	TGTGCCAGTAACCGGGGGGTTGGCACTGAAGCTTTCTTT
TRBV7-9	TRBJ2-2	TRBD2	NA	CASSSLELAGTNTGELFF	TGTGCCAGCAGCTCACTAGAACTAGCGGGTACGAACACCGGGGAGCTGTTTTTT
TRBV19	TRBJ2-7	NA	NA	CASSLGEGGSYEQYF	TGTGCCAGCTCACTCGGGGAAGGAGGCTCCTACGAGCAGTACTTC
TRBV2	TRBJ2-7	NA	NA	CASSASWAEQYF	TGTGCCAGCAGTGCTTCCTGGGCCGAGCAGTACTTC
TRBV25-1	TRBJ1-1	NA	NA	CASTPSTGGSPEAFF	TGTGCCAGCACCCCTTCAACAGGAGGGTCCCCTGAAGCTTTCTTT
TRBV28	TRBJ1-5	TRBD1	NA	CASSQTTGASNQPQHF	TGTGCCAGCAGCCAGACGACAGGGGCGAGCAATCAGCCCCAGCATTTT
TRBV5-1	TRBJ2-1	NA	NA	CASSLGGVYNEQFF	TGCGCCAGCAGCTTGGGCGGGGTTTACAATGAGCAGTTCTTC
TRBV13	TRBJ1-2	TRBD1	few	CASSLGWPGTGGDGYTF	TGTGCCAGCAGCTTAGGATGGCCCGGGACAGGGGGCGATGGCTACACCTTC
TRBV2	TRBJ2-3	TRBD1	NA	CASSVGQGATDTQYF	TGTGCCAGCAGTGTTGGGCAGGGGGCCACAGATACGCAGTATTTT
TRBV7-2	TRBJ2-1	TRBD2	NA	CASSATSGNNEQFF	TGTGCCAGCAGCGCAACTAGCGGGAACAATGAGCAGTTCTTC
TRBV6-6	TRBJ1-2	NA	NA	CASSKAGGVRYGYTF	TGTGCCAGCAGTAAGGCAGGTGGTGTCCGCTATGGCTACACCTTC
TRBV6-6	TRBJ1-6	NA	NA	CASSSQGGNSPLHF	TGTGCCAGCAGTTCACAGGGTGGTAATTCACCCCTCCACTTT
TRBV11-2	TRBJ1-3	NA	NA	CASRPNTGSGNTIYF	TGTGCCAGCAGACCTAACACGGGCTCTGGAAACACCATATATTTT
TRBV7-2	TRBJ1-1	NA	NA	CASTIGGMNTEAFF	TGTGCCAGCACGATTGGGGGGATGAACACTGAAGCTTTCTTT
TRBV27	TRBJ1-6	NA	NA	CASSLVPGLGYSPLHF	TGTGCCAGCAGTTTAGTGCCAGGGTTAGGTTATTCACCCCTCCACTTT
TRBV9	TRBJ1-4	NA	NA	CASSVGYTATNEKLFF	TGTGCCAGCAGCGTAGGGTACACAGCAACTAATGAAAAACTGTTTTTT
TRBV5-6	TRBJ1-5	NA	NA	CASSRRGGQPQHF	TGTGCCAGCAGCAGGCGGGGAGGTCAGCCCCAGCATTTT
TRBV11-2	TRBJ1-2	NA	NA	CASSAPGETYGYTF	TGTGCCAGCAGCGCTCCCGGGGAAACATATGGCTACACCTTC
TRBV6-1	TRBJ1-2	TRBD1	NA	CASSEVWAGGLRTF	TGTGCCAGCAGTGAAGTTTGGGCAGGGGGCTTAAGGACCTTC
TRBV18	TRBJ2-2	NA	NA	CASSPTSGGQVTGELFF	TGTGCCAGCTCCCCCACCTCCGGGGGGCAGGTCACCGGGGAGCTGTTTTTT
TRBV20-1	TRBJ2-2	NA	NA	CSASVRTGELFF	TGCAGTGCTAGTGTCCGTACCGGGGAGCTGTTTTTT
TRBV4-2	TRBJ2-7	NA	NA	CASSQAGLQTYEQYF	TGTGCCAGCAGCCAAGCGGGACTCCAGACCTACGAGCAGTACTTC
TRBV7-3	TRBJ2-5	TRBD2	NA	CASSGGARETQYF	TGTGCCAGTTCCGGGGGGGCCCGGGAGACCCAGTACTTC